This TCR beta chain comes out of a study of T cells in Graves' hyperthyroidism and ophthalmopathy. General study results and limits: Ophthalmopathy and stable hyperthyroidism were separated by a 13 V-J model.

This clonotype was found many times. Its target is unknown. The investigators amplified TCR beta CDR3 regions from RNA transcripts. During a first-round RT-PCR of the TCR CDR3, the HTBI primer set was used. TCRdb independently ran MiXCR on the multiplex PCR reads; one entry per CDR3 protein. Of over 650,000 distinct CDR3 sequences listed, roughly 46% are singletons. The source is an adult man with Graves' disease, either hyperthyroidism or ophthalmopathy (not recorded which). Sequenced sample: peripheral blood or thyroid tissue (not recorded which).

The CDR3 loop is CASSSGQVYGYTF. CDR3 sequence (DNA): TGTGCCAGCAGCTCCGGACAGGTCTACGGCTACACCTTC. The rearrangement uses TRBV7-6 and TRBJ1-2; 7 positions match TRBD1. The germline gives CDR1 SGHVS, CDR2 FNYEAQ. This CDR3 region has 13 residues. The V gene end was trimmed by 4 bases and the J gene end by 8 bases; junction bases not matched to a gene: 7. Full variable domain (remainder filled in from reference TRBV7-6 and TRBJ1-2): GAGVSQSPRYKVTKRGQDVALRCDPISGHVSLYWYRQALGQGPEFLTYFNYEAQQDKSGLPNDRFSAERPEGSISTLTIQRTEQRDSAMYRCASSSGQVYGYTFGSGTRLTVV.